This T cell receptor beta chain came from a study of T cell responses to AZD1222 COVID-19 vaccine (dated by TCRdb to the early 2020s). About the investigation overall: TCR sequencing was performed for approximately 240 trial participants, of whom some 200 were given two doses of AZD1222 and some 25 were given two doses of MenACWY control vaccine. Trial participants were enrolled by age into 18-55, 56-69 and 70-plus year subgroups, with roughly 150, 30 and 60 TCR-sequenced participants respectively. The paper as a whole reports these results and caveats: A significant rise in spike-specific TCR breadth and depth was observed after two AZD1222 doses relative to day 0 and relative to MenACWY recipients. Conclusions about previously exposed vaccinees are limited, since just a handful of AZD1222 recipients were seropositive for SARS-CoV-2 at baseline. Participants were mostly white British and included more females than males, and it was suggested by the authors that clonal diversity may have been underestimated. Reportedly, almost half of the unique spike-specific TCRs recognized epitopes lying outside the regions that are mutated in the B.1.351 and B.1.1.7 variants. Because no samples from the day 14 peak response were available, repertoires could be characterized only after the peak T cell response. The whole spike protein was spanned by vaccine-associated CD4 TCRs, and dominant responses were seen in regions 160-218 and 743-854. In the small 56-69-year group, the increase in depth fell short of significance, most likely because of low power.

According to the germline V gene, CDR1 reads SNHLY and CDR2 reads FYNNEI. The CDR3, from cysteine to phenylalanine, totals 14 residues. Only CDR3 DNA is held: 42 bases, read in frame from base 1. Trimming takes 5 bases from V and 3 bases from J, and the germline ends sit 11 bases apart. This clone showed up just once. Its antigen has not been determined. Base-call qualities are not available, and no considerably larger clone is one nucleotide away. The CDR3 regions of human TCRbeta chains were analyzed by immunosequencing. On the authors' methods: Repertoire TCRs were matched against a reference library of SARS-CoV-2-specific TCRs generated with the MIRA antigen-specificity platform. Breadth was defined as the fraction of unique TCRs that were SARS-CoV-2-associated. Depth was defined as the fraction of total T cells that were SARS-CoV-2-associated. Using the MIRA data, every spike-specific TCR was mapped to the spike region that the TCR reacted to and assigned to either a CD4 or a CD8 class. Log10-transformed breadth and depth values were compared by one-way ANOVA with Sidak's multiple comparisons tests. TCRdb retrieved this table from immuneACCESS and kept in-frame rearrangements only. Not all clones are present; in checked studies, unresolved V genes account for under half, and no reason is known for the remainder. The V and J calls and clone size are taken from that table; D and trimming were inferred from the DNA. The sample yields 65,000 to 85,000 clones; approximately 89% were counted once. 9% to 10% of the sample belongs to the ten largest clones.

The label giving this sample's time point can be read as: about 28 days (+/-7) after the second vaccine dose. The treatment or condition label of this sample denotes: meningococcal conjugate vaccine given as trial control. Samples from vaccinated people were obtained from the UK trials COV001 and COV002, which included a single-blind randomized controlled phase 2/3 trial of AZD1222 (ChAdOx1 nCoV-19) in healthy adults. For TCRbeta chain sequencing, PBMC samples were collected from trial participants at day 0 and at day 28 after the second dose. Here the sequenced sample was peripheral blood, taken 28 days after the second dose of the MenACWY control vaccine. The V and J genes are TRBV2 and TRBJ1-5, with a weak D call of TRBD1 (6 bases match). The TCR was taken from an adult who received the MenACWY meningococcal vaccine as a control. The DNA is as follows: TGTGCCAGCAGTCCAGGACAGTCCAATCAGCCCCAGCATTTT. The resulting protein is CASSPGQSNQPQHF. The full variable domain, completed from the reference TRBV2 and TRBJ1-5 proteins outside the CDR3, reads EPEVTQTPSHQVTQMGQEVILRCVPISNHLYFYWYRQILGQKVEFLVSFYNNEISEKSEIFDDQFSVERPDGSNFTLKIRSTKLEDSAMYFCASSPGQSNQPQHFGDGTRLSIL.